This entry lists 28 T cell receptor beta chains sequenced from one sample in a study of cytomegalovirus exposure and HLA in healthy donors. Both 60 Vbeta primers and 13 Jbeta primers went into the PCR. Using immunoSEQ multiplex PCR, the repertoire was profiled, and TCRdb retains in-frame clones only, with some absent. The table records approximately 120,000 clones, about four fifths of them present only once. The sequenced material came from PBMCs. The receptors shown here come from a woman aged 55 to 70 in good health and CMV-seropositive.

The CDR3 sequence is CSVVPRSHEQFF. The CDR3, as DNA: TGCAGCGTTGTGCCCCGGTCGCATGAGCAGTTCTTC. The chain joins TRBV29-1 to TRBJ2-1, with D unresolved. With 4 bases removed from V and 8 bases from J, the gap between germline ends came to 12 bases. Germline V gene lookup returns CDR1 SQVTM and CDR2 ANQGSEA. The length of the CDR3 is 12 residues.

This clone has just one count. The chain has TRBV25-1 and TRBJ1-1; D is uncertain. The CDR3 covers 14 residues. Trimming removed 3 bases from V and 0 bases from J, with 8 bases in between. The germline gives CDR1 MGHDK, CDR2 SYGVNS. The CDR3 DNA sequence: TGTGCCAGCAGTGACCGGAGGGTGAACACTGAAGCTTTCTTT. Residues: CASSDRRVNTEAFF.

The CDR3 nucleotides read TGTGCCAGCAGTACGACAGGGGCCGGGGACACTGAAGCTTTCTTT. Protein sequence: CASSTTGAGDTEAFF. J is TRBJ1-1 and V is TRBV28, with 8 bases aligning to TRBD1. Germline CDR1 reads MDHEN; CDR2 reads SYDVKM. CDR3 length: 15 residues. With 5 bases clipped from V and 3 bases from J, the junction kept 8 bases outside the gene matches.

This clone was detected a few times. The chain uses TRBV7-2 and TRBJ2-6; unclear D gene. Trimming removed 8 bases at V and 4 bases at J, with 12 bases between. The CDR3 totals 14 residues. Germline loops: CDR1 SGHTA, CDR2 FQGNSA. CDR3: CASGRGAGANVLTF. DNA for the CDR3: TGTGCCAGCGGTCGAGGAGCCGGGGCCAACGTCCTGACTTTC.

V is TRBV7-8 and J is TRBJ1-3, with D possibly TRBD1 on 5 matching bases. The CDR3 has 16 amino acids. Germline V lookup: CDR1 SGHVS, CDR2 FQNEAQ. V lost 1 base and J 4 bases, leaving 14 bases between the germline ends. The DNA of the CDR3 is TGTGCCAGCAGCTTAGACTCAGGGACTAGGGGAAACACCATATATTTT. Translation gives CASSLDSGTRGNTIYF.

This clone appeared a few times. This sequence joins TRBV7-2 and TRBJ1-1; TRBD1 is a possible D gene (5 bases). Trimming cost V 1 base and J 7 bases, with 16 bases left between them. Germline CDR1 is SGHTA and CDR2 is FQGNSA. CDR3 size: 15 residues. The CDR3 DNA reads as TGTGCCAGCAGCTTAGGGGGGGGTGGCAGGTTTGAAGCTTTCTTT. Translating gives CASSLGGGGRFEAFF.

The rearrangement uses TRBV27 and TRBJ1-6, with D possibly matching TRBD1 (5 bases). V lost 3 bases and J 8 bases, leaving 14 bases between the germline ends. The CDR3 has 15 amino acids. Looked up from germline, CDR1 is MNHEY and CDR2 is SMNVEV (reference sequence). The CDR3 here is CASSFGARVDSPLHF. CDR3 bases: TGTGCCAGCAGTTTTGGGGCCAGGGTAGATTCACCCCTCCACTTT.

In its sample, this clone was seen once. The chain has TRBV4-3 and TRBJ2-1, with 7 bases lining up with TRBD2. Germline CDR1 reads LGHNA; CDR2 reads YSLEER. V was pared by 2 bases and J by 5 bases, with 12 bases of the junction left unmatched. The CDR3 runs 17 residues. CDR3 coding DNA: TGCGCCAGCAGCCAAATATATTCGGGGGGAAGCAACAATGAGCAGTTCTTC. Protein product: CASSQIYSGGSNNEQFF.

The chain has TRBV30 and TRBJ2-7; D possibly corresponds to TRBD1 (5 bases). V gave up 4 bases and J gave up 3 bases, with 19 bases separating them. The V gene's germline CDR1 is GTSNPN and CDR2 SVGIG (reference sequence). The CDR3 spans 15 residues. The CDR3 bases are TGTGCCTGGACCCGACAGCTCTCAAGTATCTACGAGCAGTACTTC. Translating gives CAWTRQLSSIYEQYF.

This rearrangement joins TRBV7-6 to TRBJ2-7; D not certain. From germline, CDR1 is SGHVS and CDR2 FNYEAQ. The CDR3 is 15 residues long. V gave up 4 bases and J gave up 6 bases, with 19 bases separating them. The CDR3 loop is CASSSPYAARSEQYF. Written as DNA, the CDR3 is TGTGCCAGCAGCTCCCCTTACGCCGCGCGAAGCGAGCAGTACTTC.

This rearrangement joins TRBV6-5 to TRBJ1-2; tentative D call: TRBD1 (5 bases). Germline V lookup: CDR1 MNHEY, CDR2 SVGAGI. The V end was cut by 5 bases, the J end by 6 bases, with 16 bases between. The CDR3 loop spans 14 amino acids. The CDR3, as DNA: TGTGCCAGCAGTGAACAGGCAGGGTTAGATGGCTACACCTTC. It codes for CASSEQAGLDGYTF.

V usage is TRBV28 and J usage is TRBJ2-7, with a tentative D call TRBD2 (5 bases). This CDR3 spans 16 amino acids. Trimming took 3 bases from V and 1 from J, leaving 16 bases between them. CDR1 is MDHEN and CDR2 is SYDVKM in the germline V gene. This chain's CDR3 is CASSFSMAGLSYEQYF. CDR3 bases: TGTGCCAGCAGTTTCAGTATGGCGGGTCTGTCCTACGAGCAGTACTTC.

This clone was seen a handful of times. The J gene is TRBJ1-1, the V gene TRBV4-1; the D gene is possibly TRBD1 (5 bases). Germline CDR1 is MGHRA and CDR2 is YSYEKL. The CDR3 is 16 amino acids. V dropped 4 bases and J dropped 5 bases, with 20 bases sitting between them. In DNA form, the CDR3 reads TGCGCCAGCAGCCCCTCGCGGGGCAGGGACTTAACTGAAGCTTTCTTT. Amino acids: CASSPSRGRDLTEAFF.

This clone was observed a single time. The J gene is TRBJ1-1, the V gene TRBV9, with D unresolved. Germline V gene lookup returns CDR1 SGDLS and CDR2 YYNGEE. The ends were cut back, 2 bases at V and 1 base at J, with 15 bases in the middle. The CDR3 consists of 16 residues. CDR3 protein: CASSVVPDTPNTEAFF. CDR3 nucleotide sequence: TGTGCCAGCAGCGTCGTACCAGATACCCCGAACACTGAAGCTTTCTTT.

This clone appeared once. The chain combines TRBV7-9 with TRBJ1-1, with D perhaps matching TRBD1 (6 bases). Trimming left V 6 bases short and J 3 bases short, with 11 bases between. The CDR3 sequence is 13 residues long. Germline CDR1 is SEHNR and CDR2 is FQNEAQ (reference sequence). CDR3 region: CASRVQGDTEAFF. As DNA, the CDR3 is TGTGCCAGCAGGGTACAGGGAGACACTGAAGCTTTCTTT.

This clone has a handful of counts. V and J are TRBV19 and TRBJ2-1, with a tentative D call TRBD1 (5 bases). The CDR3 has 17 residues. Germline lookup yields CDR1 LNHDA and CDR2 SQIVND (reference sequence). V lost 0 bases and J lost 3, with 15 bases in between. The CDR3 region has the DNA TGTGCCAGTAGTATAGAGATAACAGGTACGCTCTACAATGAGCAGTTCTTC. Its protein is CASSIEITGTLYNEQFF.

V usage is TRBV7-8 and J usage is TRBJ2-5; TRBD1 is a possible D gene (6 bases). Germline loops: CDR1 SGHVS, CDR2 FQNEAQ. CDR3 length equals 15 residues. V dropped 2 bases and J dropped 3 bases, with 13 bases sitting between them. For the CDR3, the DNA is TGTGCCAGCAGCTTAAACCTCCGGACAGAAGAGACCCAGTACTTC. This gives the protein CASSLNLRTEETQYF.

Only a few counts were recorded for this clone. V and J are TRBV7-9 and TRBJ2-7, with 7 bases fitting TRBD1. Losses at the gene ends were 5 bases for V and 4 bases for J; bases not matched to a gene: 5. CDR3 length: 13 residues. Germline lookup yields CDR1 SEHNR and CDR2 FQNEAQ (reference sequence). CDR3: CASSRQGSYEQYF. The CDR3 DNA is TGTGCCAGCAGCCGACAGGGTTCGTACGAGCAGTACTTC.

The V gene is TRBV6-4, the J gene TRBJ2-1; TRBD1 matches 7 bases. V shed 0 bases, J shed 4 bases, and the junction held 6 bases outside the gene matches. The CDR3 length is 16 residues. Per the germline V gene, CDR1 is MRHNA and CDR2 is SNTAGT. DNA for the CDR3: TGTGCCAGCAGTGACTCCTTTCGACAGGGTTACAATGAGCAGTTCTTC. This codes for CASSDSFRQGYNEQFF.

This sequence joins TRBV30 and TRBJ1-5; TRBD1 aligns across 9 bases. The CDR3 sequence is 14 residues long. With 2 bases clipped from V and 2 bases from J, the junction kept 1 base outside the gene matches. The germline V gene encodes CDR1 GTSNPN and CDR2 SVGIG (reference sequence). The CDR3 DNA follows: TGTGCCTGGAGTCGGACAGGGGGCAATCAGCCCCAGCATTTT. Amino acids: CAWSRTGGNQPQHF.

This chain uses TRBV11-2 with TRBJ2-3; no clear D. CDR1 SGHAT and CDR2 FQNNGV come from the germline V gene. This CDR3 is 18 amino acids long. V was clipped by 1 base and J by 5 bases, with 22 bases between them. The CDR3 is CASSLGSYWLATQDTQYF. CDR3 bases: TGTGCCAGCAGCTTAGGGTCTTATTGGCTCGCCACACAAGATACGCAGTATTTT. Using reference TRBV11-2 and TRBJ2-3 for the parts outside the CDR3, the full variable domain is EAGVAQSPRYKIIEKRQSVAFWCNPISGHATLYWYQQILGQGPKLLIQFQNNGVVDDSQLPKDRFSAERLKGVDSTLKIQPAKLEDSAVYLCASSLGSYWLATQDTQYFGPGTRLTVL.

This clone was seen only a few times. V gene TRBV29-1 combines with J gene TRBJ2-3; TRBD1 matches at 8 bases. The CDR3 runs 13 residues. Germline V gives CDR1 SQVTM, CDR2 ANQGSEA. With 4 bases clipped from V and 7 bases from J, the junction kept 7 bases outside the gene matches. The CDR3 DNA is TGCAGCGTTGTGGAACAGGGGGTTAATACGCAGTATTTT. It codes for CSVVEQGVNTQYF.

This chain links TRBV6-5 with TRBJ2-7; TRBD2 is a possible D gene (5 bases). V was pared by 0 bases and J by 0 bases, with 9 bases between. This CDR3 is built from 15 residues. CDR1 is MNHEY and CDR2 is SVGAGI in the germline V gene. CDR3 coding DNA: TGTGCCAGCAGTTACTCTTGGACTCTCTCCTACGAGCAGTACTTC. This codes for CASSYSWTLSYEQYF.

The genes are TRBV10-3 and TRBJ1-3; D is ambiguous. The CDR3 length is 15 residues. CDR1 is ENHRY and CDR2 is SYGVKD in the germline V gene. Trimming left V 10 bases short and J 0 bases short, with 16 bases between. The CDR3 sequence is CANIHRLLSGNTIYF. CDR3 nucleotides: TGTGCCAACATACACCGACTGCTCTCTGGAAACACCATATATTTT.

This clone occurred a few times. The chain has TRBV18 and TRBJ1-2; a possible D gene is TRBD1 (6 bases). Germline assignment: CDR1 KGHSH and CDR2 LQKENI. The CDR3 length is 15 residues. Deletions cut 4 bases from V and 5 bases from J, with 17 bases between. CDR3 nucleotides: TGTGCCAGCTCACTAACGACGGGACAAAGTTATGGCTACACCTTC. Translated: CASSLTTGQSYGYTF.

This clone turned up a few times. The CDR3 spells CASSSNNNRGRVYEQYF. The DNA for the CDR3 is TGTGCCAGCAGCTCCAACAATAACAGGGGGCGCGTTTACGAGCAGTACTTC. The chain joins TRBV7-9 to TRBJ2-7; the match to TRBD1 covers 9 bases. This CDR3 comprises 17 residues. Germline loops: CDR1 SEHNR, CDR2 FQNEAQ (reference sequence). V dropped 4 bases and J dropped 4; count of bases not matched to a gene: 14.

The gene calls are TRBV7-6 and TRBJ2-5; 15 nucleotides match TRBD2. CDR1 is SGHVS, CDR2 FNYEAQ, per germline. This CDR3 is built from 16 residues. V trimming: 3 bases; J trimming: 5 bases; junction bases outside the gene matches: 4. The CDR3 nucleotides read TGTGCCAGCAGCTTCGGACTAGCGGGAGGGTGGGAGACCCAGTACTTC. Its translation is CASSFGLAGGWETQYF. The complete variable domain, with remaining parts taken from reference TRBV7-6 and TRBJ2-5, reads GAGVSQSPRYKVTKRGQDVALRCDPISGHVSLYWYRQALGQGPEFLTYFNYEAQQDKSGLPNDRFSAERPEGSISTLTIQRTEQRDSAMYRCASSFGLAGGWETQYFGPGTRLLVL.

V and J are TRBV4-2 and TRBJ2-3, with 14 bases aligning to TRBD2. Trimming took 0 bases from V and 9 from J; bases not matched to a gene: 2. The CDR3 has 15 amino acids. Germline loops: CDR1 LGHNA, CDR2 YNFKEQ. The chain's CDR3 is CASSQEGLAGATQYF. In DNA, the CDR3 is TGTGCCAGCAGCCAAGAGGGACTAGCGGGGGCCACGCAGTATTTT.